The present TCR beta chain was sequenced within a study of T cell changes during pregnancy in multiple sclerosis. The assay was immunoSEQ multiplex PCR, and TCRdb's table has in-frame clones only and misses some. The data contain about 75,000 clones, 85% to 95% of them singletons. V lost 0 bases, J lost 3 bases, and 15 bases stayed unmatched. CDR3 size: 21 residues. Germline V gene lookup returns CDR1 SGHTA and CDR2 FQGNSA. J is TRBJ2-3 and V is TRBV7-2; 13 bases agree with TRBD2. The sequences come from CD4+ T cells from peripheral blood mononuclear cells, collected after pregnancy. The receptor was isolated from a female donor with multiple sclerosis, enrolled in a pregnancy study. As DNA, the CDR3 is TGTGCCAGCAGCTTAGCTGGCTGGGGACTAGCGGGAAGGATGCGAACAGATACGCAGTATTTT. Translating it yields CASSLAGWGLAGRMRTDTQYF.